Below, 27 T cell receptor beta chains from the same sample are listed, as sequenced in a study of blood T cell repertoires in COVID-19. Profiling relied on immunoSEQ multiplex PCR, and the TCRdb table lists in-frame clones only, not all of them. The table records fewer than 350,000 clones, roughly 79% of them present only once. Sequenced input: peripheral blood. The receptors stem from a woman in her fifties or sixties with active or convalescent COVID-19.

The chain joins TRBV5-5 to TRBJ2-5; D might be TRBD2 (6 bases). The CDR3 is made up of 13 amino acids. Germline CDR1 reads SGHKS; CDR2 reads YYEKEE (reference sequence). Trimming stripped 4 bases from V and 4 bases from J, with 11 bases between. The CDR3 sequence is CASSLFGGETQYF. CDR3 nucleotide sequence: TGTGCCAGCAGCCTTTTCGGGGGAGAGACCCAGTACTTC.

This chain joins TRBV5-4 and TRBJ2-5, with 7 positions matching TRBD1. The CDR3 runs to 15 residues. Per the germline V gene, CDR1 is SGHNT and CDR2 is YYREEE (reference sequence). V trimming: 3 bases; J trimming: 0 bases; junction bases outside the gene matches: 5. CDR3 loop: CASSSTGTDQETQYF. Here the CDR3 DNA reads TGTGCCAGCAGCTCGACCGGGACAGACCAAGAGACCCAGTACTTC.

The V gene is TRBV20-1, the J gene TRBJ2-5; a possible D gene is TRBD2 (6 bases). Germline CDR1 DFQATT, CDR2 SNEGSKA (reference sequence). The CDR3 length is 15 residues. Between the trimmed V and J ends, which lost 3 bases and 1 base, there was a span of 15 bases. The CDR3: CSASRGGALQETQYF. The CDR3 DNA reads TGCAGTGCTAGTAGGGGCGGGGCCCTCCAAGAGACCCAGTACTTC.

The V gene is TRBV3-1 (or the pseudogene TRBV3-2), the J gene TRBJ2-7, with a tentative D call TRBD1 (5 bases). The V and J ends lost 0 bases and 3 bases respectively, with 15 bases between them. The germline CDR1 and CDR2 sequences are LGHDT and YNNKEL (reference sequence). There are 16 residues in the CDR3. CDR3 residues: CASSQDQTDPRYEQYF. CDR3 DNA: TGTGCCAGCAGCCAAGATCAGACAGACCCTCGCTACGAGCAGTACTTC.

Only a few counts were recorded for this clone. This chain uses TRBV27 with TRBJ2-3; 10 nucleotides align to TRBD1. Germline-derived CDR1 and CDR2 are MNHEY and SMNVEV (reference sequence). V lost 2 bases to trimming and J lost 4 bases; unmatched junction nucleotides: 9. The CDR3 is 17 residues long. This CDR3 reads CASSLVPGQGLADTQYF. The DNA of the CDR3 is TGTGCCAGCAGTTTAGTCCCGGGACAGGGGTTAGCAGATACGCAGTATTTT.

The chain has TRBV7-2 and TRBJ2-1; D might be TRBD1 (6 bases). This CDR3 has 13 amino acids. V lost 4 bases and J lost 11, with 15 bases in between. Germline loops: CDR1 SGHTA, CDR2 FQGNSA. The DNA of the CDR3 is TGTGCCAGCAGCTCCCGGGACCAGGGGAAGCAGTTCTTC. It yields the protein CASSSRDQGKQFF. The complete variable domain, with remaining parts taken from reference TRBV7-2 and TRBJ2-1, reads GAGVSQSPSNKVTEKGKDVELRCDPISGHTALYWYRQSLGQGLEFLIYFQGNSAPDKSGLPSDRFSAERTGGSVSTLTIQRTQQEDSAVYLCASSSRDQGKQFFGPGTRLTVL.

The chain joins TRBV11-2 to TRBJ1-1, with D hard to call. The germline gives CDR1 SGHAT, CDR2 FQNNGV. The CDR3 is 12 amino acids. With 6 bases removed from V and 8 bases from J, the gap between germline ends came to 13 bases. In nucleotides, the CDR3 is TGTGCCAGCAGGACCGTTCCGCGGGAAGCTTTCTTT. The encoded protein is CASRTVPREAFF. The variable domain in full, completed from reference TRBV11-2 and TRBJ1-1, reads EAGVAQSPRYKIIEKRQSVAFWCNPISGHATLYWYQQILGQGPKLLIQFQNNGVVDDSQLPKDRFSAERLKGVDSTLKIQPAKLEDSAVYLCASRTVPREAFFGQGTRLTVV.

The chain carries TRBV11-3 and TRBJ1-1; possible D gene TRBD1, 5 bases. Germline CDR1 is SGHNT and CDR2 is YENEEA. The CDR3 loop spans 15 amino acids. V was pared by 6 bases and J by 3 bases, with 17 bases between. The CDR3 protein is CASSPTGGGHTEAFF. Here the CDR3 DNA reads TGTGCCAGCAGTCCTACAGGAGGAGGGCACACTGAAGCTTTCTTT.

This clone was picked up a small number of times. The chain recombines TRBV6-2 or TRBV6-3 with TRBJ2-1; tentatively, D is TRBD2 (6 bases). CDR1 is MNHEY and CDR2 is SVGEGT in the germline V gene. Trimming stripped 5 bases from V and 3 bases from J, with 17 bases between. The CDR3 extends over 16 amino acids. CDR3 nucleotide sequence: TGTGCCAGCAGTCCCTGGCGGGCGGGGAACTACAATGAGCAGTTCTTC. Protein sequence: CASSPWRAGNYNEQFF.

The rearrangement links TRBV25-1 to TRBJ2-7, with D perhaps matching TRBD2 (7 bases). The CDR3 is 16 amino acids. Germline CDR1 is MGHDK and CDR2 is SYGVNS. V lost 1 base, J lost 7 bases, and 20 bases lay in between. The chain's CDR3 is CASSEWSAGAEEEQYF. The CDR3 nucleotides are TGTGCCAGCAGTGAATGGTCGGCGGGGGCCGAGGAGGAGCAGTACTTC.

V usage is TRBV19 and J usage is TRBJ1-2; D not resolved. Trimming took 3 bases from V and 4 from J, leaving 15 bases between them. This CDR3 is built from 15 residues. Per the germline V gene, CDR1 is LNHDA and CDR2 is SQIVND (reference sequence). CDR3 coding DNA: TGTGCCAGTAGTATGGTGGAGAGTGCTGCCTATGGCTACACCTTC. Translation: CASSMVESAAYGYTF.

The genes are TRBV30 and TRBJ2-3; 12 nucleotides align to TRBD2. The length of the CDR3 is 16 residues. Trimming cost V 2 bases and J 4 bases; bases outside gene matches: 7. Germline V gives CDR1 GTSNPN, CDR2 SVGIG (reference sequence). CDR3 sequence reads: CAWSRPSGGAPDTQYF. The CDR3 DNA is TGTGCCTGGAGTCGTCCTAGCGGGGGGGCCCCAGATACGCAGTATTTT.

This clone was counted between two and nine times. The V call is TRBV27, the J call TRBJ1-2; TRBD1 matches 8 bases. The V segment lost 3 bases and the J segment 4 bases; nucleotides outside the gene matches: 4. CDR1 is MNHEY and CDR2 is SMNVEV in the germline V gene (reference sequence). CDR3 size: 14 residues. DNA of the CDR3: TGTGCCAGCAGTTTCTCGACAGGGGTCTATGGCTACACCTTC. It translates to CASSFSTGVYGYTF.

The chain employs TRBV19 and TRBJ1-5, with 12 bases aligning to TRBD1. Germline values: CDR1 LNHDA, CDR2 SQIVND (reference sequence). V dropped 5 bases and J dropped 2; count of bases not matched to a gene: 4. This CDR3 region has 16 residues. The CDR3 coding sequence is TGTGCCAGTAGTGGGACAGGGGGCAGGCGCAATCAGCCCCAGCATTTT. Protein product: CASSGTGGRRNQPQHF.

The chain employs TRBV4-1 and TRBJ2-5; D not resolved. The CDR3 runs 16 residues. Trimming pared 4 bases from V and 1 base from J, leaving 16 bases between. Germline assignment: CDR1 MGHRA and CDR2 YSYEKL. CDR3 sequence: CASSRLTVPFQETQYF. In DNA, the CDR3 is TGCGCCAGCAGCCGCCTAACAGTACCCTTCCAAGAGACCCAGTACTTC.

The V call is TRBV19, the J call TRBJ1-3; D unclear. Germline V lookup: CDR1 LNHDA, CDR2 SQIVND (reference sequence). Trimming cost V 10 bases and J 0 bases, with 19 bases left between them. This CDR3 spans 16 amino acids. This CDR3 reads CATQRARGTSGNTIYF. The CDR3 DNA follows: TGTGCCACCCAGAGGGCCCGGGGTACCTCTGGAAACACCATATATTTT.

This chain joins TRBV10-2 and TRBJ2-1, with 7 bases aligning to TRBD2. The length of the CDR3 is 14 residues. Germline CDR1 reads WSHSY; CDR2 reads SAAADI. Trimming took 10 bases from V and 0 from J; bases not matched to a gene: 6. This chain's CDR3 is CATSRGTSYNEQFF. The CDR3 region has the DNA TGCGCCACCTCGCGGGGGACCTCCTACAATGAGCAGTTCTTC.

The chain has TRBV6-5 and TRBJ1-2, with TRBD1 as a possible D gene (6 bases). This CDR3 has 14 residues. Germline assignment: CDR1 MNHEY and CDR2 SVGAGI. V was cut by 5 bases and J by 4 bases, with 14 bases left in between. In nucleotides, the CDR3 is TGTGCCAGCAGTACCGGGAGGGGGAGCTATGGCTACACCTTC. Translating it yields CASSTGRGSYGYTF.

The chain links TRBV19 to TRBJ1-2, with 10 bases aligning to TRBD1. The V and J ends lost 5 bases and 8 bases, in that order; junction bases with no gene match: 11. This CDR3 region has 15 residues. The germline V gene has CDR1 LNHDA and CDR2 SQIVND (reference sequence). The CDR3 reads CASSGNRDRGNGYTF. The CDR3 nucleotides read TGTGCCAGTAGTGGCAACCGGGACAGGGGTAACGGCTACACCTTC.

The gene calls are TRBV11-2 and TRBJ1-6; 7 positions agree with TRBD1. Germline values: CDR1 SGHAT, CDR2 FQNNGV. This CDR3 comprises 18 residues. V shed 4 bases, J shed 4 bases, and the junction held 13 bases outside the gene matches. The CDR3 nucleotides read TGTGCCAGCAGCTCCGGAGTTGGGACAGCCAAATATAATTCACCCCTCCACTTT. This translates into CASSSGVGTAKYNSPLHF.

The chain carries TRBV9 and TRBJ2-1; 14 nucleotides line up with TRBD2. This CDR3 region has 21 residues. Germline V gene lookup returns CDR1 SGDLS and CDR2 YYNGEE. J was trimmed by 0 bases and V by 3 bases; bases with no gene match: 14. The CDR3 loop is CASSAFHGTSGGRSSYNEQFF. DNA of the CDR3: TGTGCCAGCAGCGCCTTCCACGGGACTAGCGGGGGCCGGAGCTCCTACAATGAGCAGTTCTTC.

The chain couples TRBV5-8 to TRBJ2-7; perhaps TRBD2 as D (5 bases). This CDR3 contains 14 residues. CDR1 is SGHTS, CDR2 YDEGEE, per germline. Between the trimmed V and J ends, which lost 4 bases and 7 bases, there was a span of 18 bases. The chain's CDR3 is CASSRRFKVGEQYF. The CDR3 coding sequence is TGTGCCAGCAGCCGGAGGTTTAAGGTAGGGGAGCAGTACTTC.

The V call is TRBV29-1, the J call TRBJ2-1; perhaps TRBD2 as D (6 bases). Trimming removed 6 bases from V and 7 bases from J, with 22 bases in between. Germline CDR1 is SQVTM and CDR2 is ANQGSEA. CDR3 length: 15 residues. CDR3 DNA sequence: TGCAGCGTCTACCCGGGGGTTAAAGTTGTTAATGAGCAGTTCTTC. Its translation: CSVYPGVKVVNEQFF.

The gene calls are TRBV6-4 and TRBJ1-2; 7 nucleotides match TRBD1. The CDR3 runs to 15 residues. V shed 6 bases, J shed 0 bases, and the junction held 7 bases outside the gene matches. From germline, CDR1 is MRHNA and CDR2 SNTAGT. The CDR3, as DNA: TGTGCCAGCAGCCAGACAGGGATCCCTAACTATGGCTACACCTTC. Protein product: CASSQTGIPNYGYTF.

The gene calls are TRBV6-5 and TRBJ1-1; D is perhaps TRBD1 (6 bases). Trimming left V 11 bases short and J 0 bases short, with 13 bases between. Germline-derived CDR1 and CDR2 are MNHEY and SVGAGI. The CDR3 runs 13 residues. DNA of the CDR3: TGTGCCGGTAAGACAGGCATGAACACTGAAGCTTTCTTT. It encodes CAGKTGMNTEAFF.

This chain links TRBV5-6 with TRBJ2-3; 8 bases agree with TRBD1. CDR1 SGHDT and CDR2 YYEEEE come from the germline V gene. There are 15 residues in the CDR3. V was pared by 4 bases and J by 2 bases, with 6 bases of the junction left unmatched. The CDR3 here is CASSLGTGTTDTQYF. In DNA form, the CDR3 reads TGTGCCAGCAGCCTCGGGACAGGAACCACAGATACGCAGTATTTT.

This chain joins TRBV5-6 and TRBJ2-3; D remains ambiguous. The CDR3 consists of 16 residues. V lost 4 bases to trimming and J lost 2 bases, with 17 bases between them. CDR1 is SGHDT, CDR2 YYEEEE, per germline. The CDR3 sequence is CASSAITVSTTDTQYF. The CDR3 DNA reads TGTGCCAGCAGCGCGATTACAGTTTCCACCACAGATACGCAGTATTTT.